A single sample gave rise to the 19 T cell receptor beta chains below, sequenced in a study of T cells in Graves' hyperthyroidism and ophthalmopathy (dated by TCRdb to the late 2010s). Receptors were amplified or captured by multiplex PCR. These reads were obtained on an Illumina HiSeq 2000. TCR beta CDR3 regions were amplified from RNA transcripts. The TCR CDR3 was subjected to a first round of RT-PCR using the HTBI primer set and the Qiagen OneStep RT-PCR kit. Clones were called with MiXCR by TCRdb after fastp trimmed the public reads at Q25, and only in-frame beta chains were retained. Every entry covers one CDR3 protein and lists the most common genes and DNA from its rows. The sample table holds more than 300,000 distinct CDR3 sequences, of which 14% were seen once. 15% to 20% of the sample lies in the top ten. The sample comprised blood. These receptors came from a woman younger than 45 with Graves' ophthalmopathy.

This clonotype showed up many times. Here the CDR3 reads CSARDERDYEQYF. As DNA, the CDR3 is TGCAGTGCTAGAGATGAAAGGGACTACGAGCAGTACTTC. The chain is built from TRBV20-1 and TRBJ2-7; D ambiguous. The CDR3 runs to 13 residues. CDR1 is DFQATT, CDR2 SNEGSKA, per germline (reference sequence). Trimming cost V 0 bases and J 3 bases, with 9 bases left between them.

V is TRBV20-1 and J is TRBJ2-7; unclear D gene. The V and J ends lost 1 base and 4 bases respectively, with 11 bases between them. Germline lookup yields CDR1 DFQATT and CDR2 SNEGSKA (reference sequence). This CDR3 has 13 residues. CDR3 sequence (DNA): TGCAGTGCTAGAGCCCTGGGGATATACGAGCAGTACTTC. As protein: CSARALGIYEQYF.

This clonotype was counted many times. The genes are TRBV7-8 and TRBJ2-1, with a tentative D call TRBD1 (5 bases). The V end lost 8 bases, the J end lost 2 bases, and 10 bases lay between the germline ends. The CDR3 has 13 amino acids. Germline-derived CDR1 and CDR2 are SGHVS and FQNEAQ. CDR3 sequence: CASSSGTYNEQFF. The DNA of the CDR3 is TGTGCCAGCTCCTCAGGGACCTACAATGAGCAGTTCTTC.

The table lists this clonotype with many counts. This chain joins TRBV6-1 and TRBJ2-5, with D uncertain. The CDR3 spans 16 residues. Per the germline V gene, CDR1 is MNHNS and CDR2 is SASEGT. The V gene lost 3 bases and the J gene lost 1 base, with 15 bases spanning the gap. The CDR3 here is CASSDVGQTSQETQYF. CDR3 nucleotides: TGTGCCAGCAGTGACGTGGGTCAGACGTCCCAAGAGACCCAGTACTTC.

This clonotype was observed many times. J is TRBJ2-7 and V is TRBV27, with D unresolved. From germline, CDR1 is MNHEY and CDR2 SMNVEV (reference sequence). The CDR3 runs 9 residues. Deletions cut 8 bases from V and 3 bases from J, with 2 bases between. As DNA, the CDR3 is TGTGCCAGCTACTACGAGCAGTACTTC. Amino acid sequence: CASYYEQYF.

This clonotype occurred many times. This rearrangement joins TRBV7-9 to TRBJ2-5, with 13 bases aligning to TRBD2. Trimming at V came to 7 bases and at J to 2 bases, leaving 4 bases not matched to a gene. CDR3 length equals 15 residues. Looked up from germline, CDR1 is SEHNR and CDR2 is FQNEAQ (reference sequence). CDR3 protein: CASTWTSGGQETQYF. The CDR3 DNA is TGTGCCAGCACCTGGACTAGCGGGGGACAAGAGACCCAGTACTTC.

This clonotype turned up a few times. The chain has TRBV5-4 and TRBJ2-4; the D gene is possibly TRBD2 (6 bases). The length of the CDR3 is 14 residues. The V and J ends lost 3 bases and 7 bases respectively, with 14 bases between them. The germline V gene encodes CDR1 SGHNT and CDR2 YYREEE (reference sequence). The chain's CDR3 is CASSSSSAGNIQYF. CDR3 bases: TGTGCCAGCAGCTCTTCCTCCGCGGGGAACATTCAGTACTTC.

The chain joins TRBV10-3 to TRBJ1-5, with D unclear. CDR3 length equals 14 residues. Trimming removed 4 bases from V and 8 bases from J, with 15 bases in between. The germline V gene encodes CDR1 ENHRY and CDR2 SYGVKD. The chain's CDR3 is CAISATRGREPQHF. In nucleotides, the CDR3 is TGTGCCATCAGTGCCACTCGAGGGAGGGAGCCCCAGCATTTT.

A few counts support this clonotype. The gene calls are TRBV5-1 and TRBJ1-1; D uncertain. From germline, CDR1 is SGHRS and CDR2 YFSETQ. With 7 bases removed from V and 6 bases from J, the gap between germline ends came to 19 bases. This CDR3 comprises 14 residues. The CDR3, as DNA: TGCGCCAGCCAATCGGGCAGCGGTGTCCCTGAAGCTTTCTTT. It yields the protein CASQSGSGVPEAFF.

V and J are TRBV9 and TRBJ2-1, with D perhaps TRBD1 (7 bases). From germline, CDR1 is SGDLS and CDR2 YYNGEE. Trimming removed 7 bases from V and 5 bases from J, with 16 bases in between. The CDR3 runs 14 residues. The CDR3 spells CASSPGGSDNEQFF. Written as DNA, the CDR3 is TGTGCCAGCTCCCCAGGGGGGTCGGACAATGAGCAGTTCTTC.

This clonotype has ten or more counts. The chain uses TRBV11-2 and TRBJ2-5, with D perhaps TRBD1 or TRBD2 (5 bases each). Germline loops: CDR1 SGHAT, CDR2 FQNNGV. CDR3 length: 14 amino acids. Trimming cost V 4 bases and J 5 bases, with 14 bases left between them. The CDR3 sequence: CASSSGLRGETQYF. CDR3 DNA: TGTGCCAGCAGCTCAGGGCTACGAGGGGAGACCCAGTACTTC.

In its sample, this clonotype was seen many times. J is TRBJ2-1 and V is TRBV20-1; D may be TRBD1 or TRBD2 (5 bases each). This CDR3 spans 15 amino acids. Germline CDR1 reads DFQATT; CDR2 reads SNEGSKA (reference sequence). Trimming stripped 5 bases from V and 3 bases from J, with 17 bases between. In DNA, the CDR3 is TGCAGTGCTGCCACTCCGGGACGACTCTACAATGAGCAGTTCTTC. Translating it yields CSAATPGRLYNEQFF.

This clonotype was recorded at least ten times. The chain employs TRBV2 and TRBJ1-4; D unresolved. V was cut by 5 bases and J by 0 bases, with 13 bases left in between. Per the germline V gene, CDR1 is SNHLY and CDR2 is FYNNEI. The CDR3 spans 16 residues. The CDR3 DNA follows: TGTGCCAGCAGTATCGACTCAGTTGCAACTAATGAAAAACTGTTTTTT. It translates to CASSIDSVATNEKLFF.

The CDR3 loop reads CASSSTGVYLEAFF. For the CDR3, the DNA is TGTGCCAGCAGCTCGACAGGGGTATACCTTGAAGCTTTCTTT. The rearrangement joins TRBV12-3 or TRBV12-4 to TRBJ1-1, with 8 bases identical to TRBD1. The V and J ends lost 6 bases and 7 bases, in that order; junction bases with no gene match: 10. This CDR3 has 14 residues.

The chain carries TRBV15 and TRBJ2-7; 7 bases match TRBD2. With V trimmed by 4 bases and J by 5 bases, 8 bases remained unmatched. CDR3 size: 14 residues. The V gene's germline CDR1 is LNHNV and CDR2 YYDKDF (reference sequence). Here the CDR3 reads CATSIRREGHEQYF. The CDR3 DNA is TGTGCCACCAGCATCAGGAGGGAGGGACACGAGCAGTACTTC.

This rearrangement joins TRBV11-1 to TRBJ1-5; D unresolved. V was clipped by 3 bases and J by 3 bases, with 6 bases between them. This CDR3 is 13 amino acids long. Germline CDR1 reads SGHAT; CDR2 reads FQDESV (reference sequence). The CDR3 spells CASSLTHNQPQHF. CDR3 coding DNA: TGTGCCAGCAGCTTGACACACAATCAGCCCCAGCATTTT.

This clonotype was counted between two and nine times. CDR3 loop: CASSQDRGLGANVLTF. CDR3 coding DNA: TGTGCCAGCAGCCAAGATAGGGGGCTTGGGGCCAACGTCCTGACTTTC. The V and J genes are TRBV14 and TRBJ2-6, with 7 bases matching TRBD1. Germline CDR1 is SGHDN and CDR2 is FVKESK. V shed 0 bases and J 3 bases; nucleotides not matched to a gene: 2. The CDR3 loop spans 16 amino acids.

In this sample, this clonotype turned up many times. The chain has TRBV30 and TRBJ1-6; TRBD1 might be the D (5 bases). V dropped 4 bases and J dropped 9 bases, with 13 bases sitting between them. The CDR3 length is 13 residues. CDR1 and CDR2 from the germline V gene are GTSNPN and SVGIG (reference sequence). Written as DNA, the CDR3 is TGTGCCTGGAATCGAGGGGAGGGTTCACCCCTCCACTTT. It is translated as CAWNRGEGSPLHF.

This clonotype appeared many times. V gene TRBV7-2 combines with J gene TRBJ2-1; 7 positions match TRBD2. Germline V gene sequence: CDR1 SGHTA, CDR2 FQGNSA. J was trimmed by 5 bases and V by 1 base; bases with no gene match: 11. This CDR3 contains 17 residues. This CDR3 is CASSLDPGTGGNNEQFF. The DNA for the CDR3 is TGTGCCAGCAGCTTAGACCCGGGAACGGGGGGAAACAATGAGCAGTTCTTC.